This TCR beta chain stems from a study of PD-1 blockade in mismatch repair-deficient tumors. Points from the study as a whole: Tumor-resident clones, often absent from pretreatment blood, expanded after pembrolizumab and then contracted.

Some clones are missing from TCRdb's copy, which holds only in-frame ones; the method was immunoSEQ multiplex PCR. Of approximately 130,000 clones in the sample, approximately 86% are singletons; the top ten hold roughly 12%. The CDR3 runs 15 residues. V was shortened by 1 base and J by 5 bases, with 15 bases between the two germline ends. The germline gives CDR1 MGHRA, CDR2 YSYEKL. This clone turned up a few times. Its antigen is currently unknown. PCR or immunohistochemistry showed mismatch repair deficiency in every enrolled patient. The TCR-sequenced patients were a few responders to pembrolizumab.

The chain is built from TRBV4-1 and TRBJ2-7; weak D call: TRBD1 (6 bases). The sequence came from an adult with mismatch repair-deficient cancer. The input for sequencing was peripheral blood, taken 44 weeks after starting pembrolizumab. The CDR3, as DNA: TGCGCCAGCAGCCAAGGGGGGCGCGAAACCCACGAGCAGTACTTC. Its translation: CASSQGGRETHEQYF.